This record concerns one T cell receptor beta chain sequence. The antigen is undetermined. A read error may explain this, as a much larger clone is one base away. Donors gave ten milliliters of peripheral blood apiece. This CDR3 has 15 amino acids. V shed 5 bases, J shed 4 bases, and the junction held 9 bases outside the gene matches. The data are from a study of blood T cells in healthy people across ages. Notes on the study in general: Both higher diversity and more naive CD4+ cells marked long-lived donors when set against aged donors.

Primed by a sample-barcoded 5' primer and a J-beta primer mix, a second PCR proceeded for about 7 to 12 cycles. The authors tagged each cDNA molecule using a template-switch adaptor with 12 random nucleotides. Using its own MiXCR run on the 5' RACE reads, TCRdb lists one record per CDR3 protein. Among 600,000 or so distinct CDR3 sequences, about 30% were seen once, and the ten largest hold 15% to 19%. The sequence derives from a woman older than 75 in good health. Sequenced: blood. The rearrangement joins TRBV12-3 or TRBV12-4 to TRBJ2-3; 7 bases are shared with TRBD1. The CDR3 here is CASSTQTGSADTQYF. The CDR3 DNA reads as TGTGCCAGCAGTACTCAGACAGGGAGCGCAGATACGCAGTATTTT.